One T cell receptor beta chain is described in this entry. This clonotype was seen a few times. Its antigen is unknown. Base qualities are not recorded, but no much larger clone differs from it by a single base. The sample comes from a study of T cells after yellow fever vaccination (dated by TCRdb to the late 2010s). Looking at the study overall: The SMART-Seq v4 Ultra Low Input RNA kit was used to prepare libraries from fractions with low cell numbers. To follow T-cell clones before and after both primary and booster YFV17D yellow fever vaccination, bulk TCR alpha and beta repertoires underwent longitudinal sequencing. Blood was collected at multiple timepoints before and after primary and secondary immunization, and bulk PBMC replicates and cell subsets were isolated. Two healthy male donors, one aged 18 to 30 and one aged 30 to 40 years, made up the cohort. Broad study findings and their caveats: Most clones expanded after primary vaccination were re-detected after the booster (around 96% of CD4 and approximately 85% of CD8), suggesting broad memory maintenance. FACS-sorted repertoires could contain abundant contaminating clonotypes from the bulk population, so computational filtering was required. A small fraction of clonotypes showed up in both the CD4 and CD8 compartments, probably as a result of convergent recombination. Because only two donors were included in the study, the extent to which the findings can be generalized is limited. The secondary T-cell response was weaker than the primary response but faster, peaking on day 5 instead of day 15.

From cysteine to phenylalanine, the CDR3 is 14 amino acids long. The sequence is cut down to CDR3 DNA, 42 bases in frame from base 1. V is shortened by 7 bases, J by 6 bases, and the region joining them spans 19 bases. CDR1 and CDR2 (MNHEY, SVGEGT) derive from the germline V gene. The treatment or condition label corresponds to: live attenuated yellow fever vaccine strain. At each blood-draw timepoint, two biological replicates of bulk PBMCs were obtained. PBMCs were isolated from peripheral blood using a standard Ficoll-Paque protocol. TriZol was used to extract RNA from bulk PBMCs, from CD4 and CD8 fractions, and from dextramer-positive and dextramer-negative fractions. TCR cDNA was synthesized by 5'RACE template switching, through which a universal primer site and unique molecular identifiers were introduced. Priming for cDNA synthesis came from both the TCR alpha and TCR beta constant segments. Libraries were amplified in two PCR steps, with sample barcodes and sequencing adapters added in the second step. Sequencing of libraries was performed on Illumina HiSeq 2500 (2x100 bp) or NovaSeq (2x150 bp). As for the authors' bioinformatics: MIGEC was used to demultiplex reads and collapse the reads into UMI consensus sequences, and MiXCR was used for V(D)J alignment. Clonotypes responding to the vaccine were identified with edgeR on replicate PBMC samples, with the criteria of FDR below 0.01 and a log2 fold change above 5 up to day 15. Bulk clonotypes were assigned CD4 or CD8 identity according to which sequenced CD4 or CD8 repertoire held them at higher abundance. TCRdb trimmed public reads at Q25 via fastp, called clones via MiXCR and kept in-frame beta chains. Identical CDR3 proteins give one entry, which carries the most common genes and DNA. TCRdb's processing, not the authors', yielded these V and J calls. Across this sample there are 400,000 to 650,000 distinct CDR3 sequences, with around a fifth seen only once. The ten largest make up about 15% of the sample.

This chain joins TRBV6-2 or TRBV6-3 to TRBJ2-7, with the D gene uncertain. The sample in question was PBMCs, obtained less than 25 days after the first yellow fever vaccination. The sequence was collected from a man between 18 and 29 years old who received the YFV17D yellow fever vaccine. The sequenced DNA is TGTGCCAGCACCCCCGGAGAGTCCCCGTTCGAGCAGTACTTC. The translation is CASTPGESPFEQYF.